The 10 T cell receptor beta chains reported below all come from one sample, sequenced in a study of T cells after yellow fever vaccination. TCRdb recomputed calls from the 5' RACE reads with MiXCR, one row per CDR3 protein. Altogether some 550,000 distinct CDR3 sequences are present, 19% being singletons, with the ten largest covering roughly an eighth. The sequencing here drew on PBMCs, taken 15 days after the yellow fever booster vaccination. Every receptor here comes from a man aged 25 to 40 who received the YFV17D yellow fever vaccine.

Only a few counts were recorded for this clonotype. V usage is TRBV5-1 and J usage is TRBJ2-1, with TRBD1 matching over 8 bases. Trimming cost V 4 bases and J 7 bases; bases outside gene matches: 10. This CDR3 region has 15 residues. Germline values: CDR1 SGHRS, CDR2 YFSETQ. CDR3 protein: CASSASTQGANEQFF. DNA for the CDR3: TGCGCCAGCAGCGCTAGCACCCAGGGGGCGAATGAGCAGTTCTTC. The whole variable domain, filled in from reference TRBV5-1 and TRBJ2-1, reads KAGVTQTPRYLIKTRGQQVTLSCSPISGHRSVSWYQQTPGQGLQFLFEYFSETQRNKGNFPGRFSGRQFSNSRSEMNVSTLELGDSALYLCASSASTQGANEQFFGPGTRLTVL.

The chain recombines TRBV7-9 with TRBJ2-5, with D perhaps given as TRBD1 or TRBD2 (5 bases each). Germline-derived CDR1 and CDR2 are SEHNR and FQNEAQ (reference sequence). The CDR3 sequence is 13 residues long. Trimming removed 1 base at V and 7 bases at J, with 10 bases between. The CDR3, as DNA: TGTGCCAGCAGCTTAGTTCCGGGGCGGACCCAGTACTTC. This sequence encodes CASSLVPGRTQYF.

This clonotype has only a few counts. CDR3: CSVEEGSSGSGEQYF. The CDR3, as DNA: TGCAGCGTTGAAGAGGGATCTAGCGGGAGCGGCGAGCAGTACTTC. The gene calls are TRBV29-1 and TRBJ2-7; 10 nucleotides align to TRBD2. V shed 0 bases and J 6 bases; nucleotides not matched to a gene: 8. The CDR3 contains 15 residues. CDR1 is SQVTM and CDR2 is ANQGSEA in the germline V gene.

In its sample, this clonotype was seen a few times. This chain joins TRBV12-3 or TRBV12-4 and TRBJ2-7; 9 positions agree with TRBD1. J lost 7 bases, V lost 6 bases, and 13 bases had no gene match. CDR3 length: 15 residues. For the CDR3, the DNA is TGTGCCAGCAGCCGACCGGGACAGGGCCGTGTAGAGCAGTACTTC. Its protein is CASSRPGQGRVEQYF.

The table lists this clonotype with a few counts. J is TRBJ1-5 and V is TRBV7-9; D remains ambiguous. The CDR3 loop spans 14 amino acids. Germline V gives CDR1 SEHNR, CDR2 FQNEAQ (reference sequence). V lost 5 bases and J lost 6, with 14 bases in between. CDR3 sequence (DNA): TGTGCCAGCAGCGCTATAATGGAGCCTCAGCCCCAGCATTTT. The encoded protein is CASSAIMEPQPQHF.

The CDR3 bases are TGTGCCAGCAGCACTATTCCGGGGCCCGAGCAGTACTTC. This translates into CASSTIPGPEQYF. This chain joins TRBV5-6 and TRBJ2-7; D could derive from TRBD1 or TRBD2 (5 bases each). The germline CDR1 and CDR2 sequences are SGHDT and YYEEEE. This CDR3 is 13 amino acids long. V gave up 4 bases and J gave up 6 bases, with 14 bases separating them.

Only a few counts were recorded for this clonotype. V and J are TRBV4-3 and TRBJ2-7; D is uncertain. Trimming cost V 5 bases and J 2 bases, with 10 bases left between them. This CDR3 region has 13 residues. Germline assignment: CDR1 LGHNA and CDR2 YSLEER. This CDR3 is CASSRGRAYEQYF. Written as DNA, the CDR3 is TGCGCCAGCAGCAGAGGCCGAGCCTACGAGCAGTACTTC.

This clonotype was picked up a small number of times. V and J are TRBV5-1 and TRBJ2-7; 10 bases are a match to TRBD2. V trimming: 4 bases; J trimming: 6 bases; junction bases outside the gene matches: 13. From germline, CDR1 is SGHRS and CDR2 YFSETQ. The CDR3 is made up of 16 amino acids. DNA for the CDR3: TGCGCCAGCAGCACCTCAAAAGCGGGAGGGCCCGGCGAGCAGTACTTC. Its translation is CASSTSKAGGPGEQYF.

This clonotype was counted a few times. CDR3 amino acids: CSVEDIAQYF. In nucleotides, the CDR3 is TGCAGCGTTGAAGATATCGCGCAGTATTTT. V is TRBV29-1 and J is TRBJ2-3; D not certain. The CDR3 runs to 10 residues. V dropped 0 bases and J dropped 10 bases, with 5 bases sitting between them. CDR1 and CDR2 (germline): SQVTM, ANQGSEA.

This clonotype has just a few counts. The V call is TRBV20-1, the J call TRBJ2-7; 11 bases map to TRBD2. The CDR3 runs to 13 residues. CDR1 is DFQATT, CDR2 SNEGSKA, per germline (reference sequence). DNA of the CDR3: TGCAGCAATAGCGGGAGGGTCACCTACGAGCAGTACTTC. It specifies CSNSGRVTYEQYF.